This T cell receptor (beta chain) stems from a study of blood T cells in healthy people across ages (dated by TCRdb to about 2015). About the investigation overall: In model experiments, template switching captured about one uniquely barcoded TCR beta cDNA molecule for every two T cells. Using deep sequencing normalized with unique cDNA molecular identifiers, the study measured how TCR beta repertoire diversity changes with age. The donors were split into four age groups: young (average around 16 years), middle-aged (39), aged (roughly 65) and long-lived (under 90). The study analyzed two additional independent replicas of 1 million unique cDNA reads from the same blood draw for two donors, one aged 18 to 30 and one aged 80 or older. What the research found in general, with its limitations: Donor CMV infection status was unknown, potentially confounding age-related changes in expanded clonotypes. The long-lived group showed more naive CD4+ T cells, fewer expanded clones and increased TCR diversity than the aged group, suggesting age selection. A strong correlation was found between observed TCR beta diversity and the percentage of naive T cells measured by flow cytometry. Because profiling used bulk unsorted PBMCs, naive and antigen-experienced compartments could not be compared conclusively. Estimates of total diversity based on one million sequenced T cells were regarded as lower bounds and as underestimates. Observed TCR beta diversity per million T cells fell roughly linearly with age, and a significant reduction was already apparent by age about 36.

Libraries were constructed by 5' RACE. Sequencing instrument: Illumina HiSeq 2500. A second PCR of roughly 6 to 12 cycles was performed with a sample-barcoded 5' primer and a J-beta primer mix. A template-switch 5' adaptor carrying 12 random nucleotides introduced a unique molecular identifier onto each TCR beta cDNA molecule. Each sample yielded at least 3 million CDR3-containing paired-end reads. First-strand cDNA synthesis was performed from all RNA using the Mint cDNA synthesis kit, with priming by a TRBC-specific oligonucleotide. Following uracil-DNA glycosylase treatment, a first 18-cycle PCR with universal primers M1SS and BC2_uni_R was performed on all cDNA. The original methods were these. Normalization of each sample was performed by random selection of 1 million high-quality reads, each carrying a distinct molecular identifier. Reads with shared molecular identifiers were discarded instead of being binned into consensus sequences. CDR3 identification, clonotype clustering and error correction used MiTCR with a Q25 quality threshold and the strictest error-elimination algorithm. A nonparametric unseen species model with Euler transformation was used to estimate lower-bound total TCR beta diversity. Starting from the raw public reads, TCRdb applied fastp trimming at Q25, assembled clones with MiXCR and retained in-frame beta chains. Merged by CDR3 protein, the rows form single entries marked with the most common genes and DNA. The authors' filters were not applied to this entry. For this sample there are roughly 500,000 distinct CDR3 sequences; approximately 25% appear just once. The ten largest clonotypes hold roughly 9% of the sample.

As to this clonotype: Its antigen is currently not known. Base quality data are lacking; no much larger clone is found one base away.

The donors were a few dozen Caucasian individuals from Russia, aged about 6 to 100 years, who were systemically healthy. Each donor gave ten milliliters of peripheral blood, drawn into EDTA-treated Vacutainer tubes. Ficoll-Paque density-gradient centrifugation was used to isolate PBMCs, with at least 7 million obtained per sample. Total RNA was extracted from PBMCs with Trizol reagent, with at least 5.5 micrograms obtained per sample. For every donor, flow cytometry on a PBMC aliquot measured the percentage of naive CD45RAhigh/CD27high T cells. CDR1 and CDR2 are read off the germline V gene as SQVTM and ANQGSEA. V trim: 5 bases; J trim: 4 bases; unmatched bases: 5. The CDR3 runs 12 amino acids, cysteine and phenylalanine included. Only the CDR3 part of the read is kept: 36 bases, read in frame from the first base. These data are also associated with another study on T cells of mothers and their children. The second study, in turn, reports: The donors were nine systemically healthy Caucasian individuals, made up of three mothers and their six children. cDNA synthesis used all of the extracted RNA, with 1.5 ug of RNA in each 15 ul reaction. In the second PCR, the M1S primer added sample barcodes and 2-4 random nucleotides. More than 8 million TCR beta CDR3 reads were obtained from each mother, and about 3 million reads were obtained from each child. Thymic selection similarly shapes TCR recombination output in related and unrelated pairs, with minor effect from inherited differences. Related mother-child pairs always showed normalized repertoire overlap that was slightly higher than in unrelated mother-child pairs, though the difference was never significant. With a sensitivity of approximately 100 clones per million clonotypes, no persistent microchimeric T cell clones were detected. To look for features that set related mother-child pairs apart from unrelated individuals, the researchers ran deep NGS to compare the TCR beta repertoires of mothers and children. The mean age was roughly 40 +/- 4 years for the mothers and about 12 +/- 4 years for the children. After adapter ligation was performed with NEBNext reagents, the libraries were sequenced on an Illumina HiSeq 2000 with 100+100 nt paired-end reads. To prevent cross-contamination, the mother and child libraries were prepared a month apart and were sequenced in separate runs. For each donor, somewhere between roughly 450,000 and 2,100,000 distinct TCR beta clonotypes were identified. Naive TCR beta clonotypes were estimated from low-frequency clonotypes matched to each donor's FACS-determined naive share, without sorting.

The TCR originated in a boy aged 5 to 17 in good health. The source material was blood. The V and J segments used are TRBV29-1 and TRBJ2-7; 7 middle bases align to TRBD1. For the CDR3, the sequence is CSVSTGRYEQYF. Read as DNA, the sequence is TGCAGCGTTTCGACAGGGAGATACGAGCAGTACTTC.